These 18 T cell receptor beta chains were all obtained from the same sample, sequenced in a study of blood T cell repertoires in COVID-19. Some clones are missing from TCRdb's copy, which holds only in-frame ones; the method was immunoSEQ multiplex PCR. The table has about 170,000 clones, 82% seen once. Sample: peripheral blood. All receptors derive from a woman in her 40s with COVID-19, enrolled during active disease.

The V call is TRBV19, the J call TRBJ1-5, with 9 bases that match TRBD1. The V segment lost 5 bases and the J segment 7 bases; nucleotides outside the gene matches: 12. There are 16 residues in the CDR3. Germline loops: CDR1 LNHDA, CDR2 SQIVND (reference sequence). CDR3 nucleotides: TGTGCCAGTAGTGTCCGGGACAGGGAGTATCGCCAGCCCCAGCATTTT. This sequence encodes CASSVRDREYRQPQHF.

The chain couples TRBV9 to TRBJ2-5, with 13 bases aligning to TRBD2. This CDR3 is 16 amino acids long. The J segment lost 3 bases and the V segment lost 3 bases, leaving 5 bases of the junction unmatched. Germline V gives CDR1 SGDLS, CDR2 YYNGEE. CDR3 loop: CASSGGTSGIKETQYF. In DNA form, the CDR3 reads TGTGCCAGCAGCGGCGGGACTAGCGGGATAAAAGAGACCCAGTACTTC.

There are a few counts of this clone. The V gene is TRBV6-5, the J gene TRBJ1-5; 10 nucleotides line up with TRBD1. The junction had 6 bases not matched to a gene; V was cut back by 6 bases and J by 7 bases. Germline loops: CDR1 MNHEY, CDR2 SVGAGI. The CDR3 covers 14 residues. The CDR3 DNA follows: TGTGCCAGCAGACCCGACAGGGGGCACCAGCCCCAGCATTTT. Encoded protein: CASRPDRGHQPQHF.

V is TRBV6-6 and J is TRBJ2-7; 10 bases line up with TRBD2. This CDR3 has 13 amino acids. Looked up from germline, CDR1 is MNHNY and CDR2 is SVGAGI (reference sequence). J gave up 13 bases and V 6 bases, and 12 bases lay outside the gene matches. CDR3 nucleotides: TGTGCCAGCAGCAAACCCGGGACTAGCGTATTATACTTC. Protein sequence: CASSKPGTSVLYF.

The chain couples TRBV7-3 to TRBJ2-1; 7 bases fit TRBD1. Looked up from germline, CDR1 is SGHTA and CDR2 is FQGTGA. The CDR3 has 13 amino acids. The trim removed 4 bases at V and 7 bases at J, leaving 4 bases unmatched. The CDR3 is CASSSTTGNEQFF. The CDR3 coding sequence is TGTGCCAGCAGCTCCACGACAGGGAATGAGCAGTTCTTC.

The CDR3 nucleotides read TGTGCCAGCAGCCCCCGCCTCGGGAACTCCTACGAGCAGTACTTC. This encodes CASSPRLGNSYEQYF. The gene calls are TRBV9 and TRBJ2-7, with D possibly TRBD2 on 5 matching bases. The V end lost 4 bases, the J end lost 0 bases, and 14 bases lay between the germline ends. This CDR3 has 15 residues. Germline CDR1 SGDLS, CDR2 YYNGEE.

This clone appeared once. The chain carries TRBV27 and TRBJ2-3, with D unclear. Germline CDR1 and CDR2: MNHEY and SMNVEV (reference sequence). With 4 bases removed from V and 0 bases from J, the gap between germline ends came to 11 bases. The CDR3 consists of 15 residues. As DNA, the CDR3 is TGTGCCAGCAGTTCCGGGTGGCTCAGCACAGATACGCAGTATTTT. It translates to CASSSGWLSTDTQYF.

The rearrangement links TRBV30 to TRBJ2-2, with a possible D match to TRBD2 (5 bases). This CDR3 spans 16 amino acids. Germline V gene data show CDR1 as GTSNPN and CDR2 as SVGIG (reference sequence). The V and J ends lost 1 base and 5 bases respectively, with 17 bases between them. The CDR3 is CAWSGVELVGTGELFF. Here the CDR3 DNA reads TGTGCCTGGAGTGGCGTGGAACTAGTGGGGACCGGGGAGCTGTTTTTT.

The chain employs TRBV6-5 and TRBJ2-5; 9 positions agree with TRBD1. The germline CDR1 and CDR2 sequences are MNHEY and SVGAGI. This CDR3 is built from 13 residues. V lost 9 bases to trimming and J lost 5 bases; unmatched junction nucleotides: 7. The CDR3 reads CARKTGGIETQYF. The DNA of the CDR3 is TGTGCCAGAAAGACAGGGGGTATTGAGACCCAGTACTTC.

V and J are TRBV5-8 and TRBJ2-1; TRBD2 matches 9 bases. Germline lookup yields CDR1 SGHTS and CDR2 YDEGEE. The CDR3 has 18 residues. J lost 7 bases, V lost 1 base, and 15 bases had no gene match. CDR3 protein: CASSLPRGRRGGANEQFF. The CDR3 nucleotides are TGTGCCAGCAGCTTGCCGCGGGGGAGACGCGGGGGGGCGAATGAGCAGTTCTTC. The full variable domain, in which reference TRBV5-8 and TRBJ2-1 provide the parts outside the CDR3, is EAGVTQSPTHLIKTRGQQATLRCSPISGHTSVYWYQQALGLGLQFLLWYDEGEERNRGNFPPRFSGRQFPNYSSELNVNALELEDSALYLCASSLPRGRRGGANEQFFGPGTRLTVL.

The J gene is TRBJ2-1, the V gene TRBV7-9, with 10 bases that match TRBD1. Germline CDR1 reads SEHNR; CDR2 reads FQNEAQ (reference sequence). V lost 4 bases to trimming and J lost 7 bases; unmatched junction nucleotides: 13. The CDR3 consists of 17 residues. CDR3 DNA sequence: TGTGCCAGCAGCTCAGTCCCCGGACAGGGGGGAAGGAATGAGCAGTTCTTC. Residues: CASSSVPGQGGRNEQFF.

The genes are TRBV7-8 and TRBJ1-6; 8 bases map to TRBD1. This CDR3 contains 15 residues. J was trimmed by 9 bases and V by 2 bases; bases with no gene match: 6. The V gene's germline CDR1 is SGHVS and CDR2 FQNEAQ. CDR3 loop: CASSLTPGQVSPLHF. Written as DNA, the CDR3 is TGTGCCAGCAGCTTAACCCCGGGACAGGTTTCACCCCTCCACTTT.

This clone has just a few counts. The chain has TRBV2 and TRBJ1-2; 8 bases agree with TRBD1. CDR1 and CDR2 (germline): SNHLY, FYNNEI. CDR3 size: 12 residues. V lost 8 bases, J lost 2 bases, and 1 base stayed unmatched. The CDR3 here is CASGQGNYGYTF. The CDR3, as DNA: TGTGCCAGCGGACAGGGAAACTATGGCTACACCTTC.

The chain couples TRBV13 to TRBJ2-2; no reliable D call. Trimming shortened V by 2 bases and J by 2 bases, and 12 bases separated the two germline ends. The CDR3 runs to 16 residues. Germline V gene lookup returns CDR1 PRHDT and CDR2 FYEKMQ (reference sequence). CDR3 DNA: TGTGCCAGCAGCTTACGTGGTCAGATTAACACCGGGGAGCTGTTTTTT. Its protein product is CASSLRGQINTGELFF.

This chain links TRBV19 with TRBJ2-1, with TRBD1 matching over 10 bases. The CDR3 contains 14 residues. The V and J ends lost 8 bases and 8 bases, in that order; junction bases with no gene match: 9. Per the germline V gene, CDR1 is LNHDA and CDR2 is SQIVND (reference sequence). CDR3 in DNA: TGTGCCAGTGGGGGGACAGGGGAAGCGGATGAGCAGTTCTTC. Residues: CASGGTGEADEQFF.

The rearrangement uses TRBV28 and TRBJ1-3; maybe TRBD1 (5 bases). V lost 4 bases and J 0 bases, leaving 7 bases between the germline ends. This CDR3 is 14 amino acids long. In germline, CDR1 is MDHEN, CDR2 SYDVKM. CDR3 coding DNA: TGTGCCAGCAGTTGGGGCCACTCTGGAAACACCATATATTTT. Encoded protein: CASSWGHSGNTIYF.

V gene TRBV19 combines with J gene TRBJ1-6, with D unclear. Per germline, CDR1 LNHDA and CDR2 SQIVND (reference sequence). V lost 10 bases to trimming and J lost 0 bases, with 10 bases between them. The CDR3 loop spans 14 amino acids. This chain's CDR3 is CATHPSSYNSPLHF. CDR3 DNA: TGTGCCACCCACCCGAGCTCCTATAATTCACCCCTCCACTTT.

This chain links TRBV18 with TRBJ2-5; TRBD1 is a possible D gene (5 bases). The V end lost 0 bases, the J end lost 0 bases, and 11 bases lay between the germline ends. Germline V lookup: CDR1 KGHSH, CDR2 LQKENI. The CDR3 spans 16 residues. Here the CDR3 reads CASSPPGLKNQETQYF. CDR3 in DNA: TGTGCCAGCTCACCACCGGGGCTAAAAAACCAAGAGACCCAGTACTTC.